Reported below is one T cell receptor beta chain. The entry originates in a study of cytomegalovirus exposure and HLA in healthy donors. Germline V gene sequence: CDR1 MGHRA, CDR2 YSYEKL. V trimming: 6 bases; J trimming: 5 bases; junction bases outside the gene matches: 3. The CDR3 is 14 amino acids. The PCR had 60 Vbeta and 13 Jbeta primers. Clones were read by immunoSEQ multiplex PCR, and TCRdb kept only the in-frame ones, dropping some. The sample carries around 150,000 clones, about three quarters recorded once. The TCR sequence derives from a woman under 40 in good health and CMV-seronegative. This chain uses TRBV4-1 with TRBJ2-2; 10 nucleotides line up with TRBD1. The sample was PBMCs. CDR3 sequence (DNA): TGCGCCAGCAGTCCGGGACAGGGGACCGGGGAGCTGTTTTTT. This gives the protein CASSPGQGTGELFF.